This entry lists 9 T cell receptor beta chains sequenced from one sample in a study of cytomegalovirus exposure and HLA in healthy donors (dated by TCRdb to between 2016 and 2019). Library method: the immunoSEQ multiplex PCR assay. A mixture of 60 forward primers for TCR Vbeta segments and 13 reverse primers for TCR Jbeta segments was used in the multiplex PCR. TCRdb limited this immuneACCESS table to in-frame rearrangements with V and J called. A share of clones is missing; checked studies link under half to unresolved V genes, and the rest is unexplained. Counted in this sample were roughly 160,000 clones; approximately 80% of them appeared once. Of the sample, 6% to 9% is held by the ten largest clones. Sample: PBMCs. The receptors stem from a woman between 25 and 40 years old in good health and CMV-seropositive.

This chain joins TRBV7-9 and TRBJ2-2, with TRBD1 matching 9 bases. Germline V gene data show CDR1 as SEHNR and CDR2 as FQNEAQ (reference sequence). J was trimmed by 4 bases and V by 5 bases; bases with no gene match: 8. The CDR3 spans 16 residues. CDR3 DNA: TGTGCCAGCAGCCCCGGGGACAGGGCACTCACCGGGGAGCTGTTTTTT. It specifies CASSPGDRALTGELFF.

The chain employs TRBV25-1 and TRBJ2-7, with TRBD1 as a possible D gene (6 bases). The CDR3 totals 14 residues. V was clipped by 3 bases and J by 1 base, with 10 bases between them. The germline CDR1 and CDR2 sequences are MGHDK and SYGVNS. Written as DNA, the CDR3 is TGTGCCAGCAGTGACAGGGGAGTTTCCTACGAGCAGTACTTC. Its protein is CASSDRGVSYEQYF.

V gene TRBV15 combines with J gene TRBJ2-7, with 8 bases aligning to TRBD2. The CDR3 has 12 residues. J gave up 11 bases and V 0 bases, and 3 bases lay outside the gene matches. CDR1 is LNHNV and CDR2 is YYDKDF in the germline V gene (reference sequence). CDR3 sequence (DNA): TGTGCCACCAGCAGAGACGGGACTAGAAAGTACTTC. It encodes CATSRDGTRKYF.

The V gene is TRBV6-5, the J gene TRBJ1-2; D is undetermined. Germline CDR1 is MNHEY and CDR2 is SVGAGI. CDR3 size: 13 residues. V lost 8 bases and J 8 bases, leaving 18 bases between the germline ends. CDR3 protein: CASAAVEAGGYTF. For the CDR3, the DNA is TGTGCCAGCGCAGCCGTGGAAGCGGGCGGCTACACCTTC.

J is TRBJ1-6 and V is TRBV18; 7 nucleotides agree with TRBD1. Germline assignment: CDR1 KGHSH and CDR2 LQKENI. The CDR3 covers 18 residues. Trimming cost V 3 bases and J 0 bases; bases outside gene matches: 8. The CDR3 DNA reads TGTGCCAGCTCACCCTACAGGGGTCCGAGCTCCTATAATTCACCCCTCCACTTT. Protein product: CASSPYRGPSSYNSPLHF.

The V and J genes are TRBV11-3 and TRBJ2-1, with D maybe TRBD1 (6 bases). Trimming left V 4 bases short and J 2 bases short, with 9 bases between. Germline-derived CDR1 and CDR2 are SGHNT and YENEEA. This CDR3 is 14 amino acids long. The CDR3, as DNA: TGTGCCAGCAGCTCCAGGGGTACCTACAATGAGCAGTTCTTC. Translating it yields CASSSRGTYNEQFF.

The rearrangement joins TRBV5-4 to TRBJ2-1; 7 nucleotides agree with TRBD1. The V segment lost 3 bases and the J segment 4 bases; nucleotides outside the gene matches: 4. CDR1 SGHNT and CDR2 YYREEE come from the germline V gene (reference sequence). The CDR3 loop spans 14 amino acids. The CDR3 coding sequence is TGTGCCAGCAGCTCCCGGGACAGTTACAATGAGCAGTTCTTC. This encodes CASSSRDSYNEQFF.

The chain has TRBV7-9 and TRBJ1-3; no clear D gene. This CDR3 contains 18 residues. From germline, CDR1 is SEHNR and CDR2 FQNEAQ (reference sequence). V shed 4 bases and J shed 1 base, with 20 bases lying between them. The CDR3 spells CASSSRVQSYTSGNTIYF. In DNA, the CDR3 is TGTGCCAGCAGCTCGCGGGTTCAGAGCTACACGTCTGGAAACACCATATATTTT.

The J gene is TRBJ1-4, the V gene TRBV27; 12 nucleotides line up with TRBD1. Germline lookup yields CDR1 MNHEY and CDR2 SMNVEV (reference sequence). Trimming cost V 3 bases and J 12 bases; bases outside gene matches: 5. This CDR3 spans 14 amino acids. The CDR3 DNA sequence: TGTGCCAGCAGTTTCGGGACAGGGGGCGGGGAACTGTTTTTT. Protein: CASSFGTGGGELFF.